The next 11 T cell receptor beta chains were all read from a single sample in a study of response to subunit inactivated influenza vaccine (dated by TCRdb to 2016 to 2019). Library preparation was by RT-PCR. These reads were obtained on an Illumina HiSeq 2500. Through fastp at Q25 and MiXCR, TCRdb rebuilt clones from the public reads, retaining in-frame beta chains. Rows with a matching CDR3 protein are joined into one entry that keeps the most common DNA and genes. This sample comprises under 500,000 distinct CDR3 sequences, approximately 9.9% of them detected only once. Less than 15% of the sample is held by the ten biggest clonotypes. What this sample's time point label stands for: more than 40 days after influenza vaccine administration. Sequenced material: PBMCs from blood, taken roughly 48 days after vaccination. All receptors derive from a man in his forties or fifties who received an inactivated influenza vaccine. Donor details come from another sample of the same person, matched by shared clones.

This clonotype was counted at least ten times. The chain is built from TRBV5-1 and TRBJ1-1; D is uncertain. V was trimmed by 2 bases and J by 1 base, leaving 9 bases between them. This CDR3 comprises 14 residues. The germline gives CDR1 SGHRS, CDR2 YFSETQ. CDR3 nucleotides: TGCGCCAGCAGCTTATCCGGACGGAACACTGAAGCTTTCTTT. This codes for CASSLSGRNTEAFF.

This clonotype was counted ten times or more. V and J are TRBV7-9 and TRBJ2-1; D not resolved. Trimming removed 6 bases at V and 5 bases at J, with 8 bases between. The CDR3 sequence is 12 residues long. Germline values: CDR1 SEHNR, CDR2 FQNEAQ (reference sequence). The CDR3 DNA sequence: TGTGCCAGCAGTAGCCTTAACAATGAGCAGTTCTTC. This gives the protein CASSSLNNEQFF.

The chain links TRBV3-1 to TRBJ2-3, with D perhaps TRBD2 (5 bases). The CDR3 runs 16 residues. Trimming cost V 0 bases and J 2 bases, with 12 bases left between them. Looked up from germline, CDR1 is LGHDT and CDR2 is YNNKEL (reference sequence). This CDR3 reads CASSQDVGLPTDTQYF. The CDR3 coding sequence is TGTGCCAGCAGCCAAGATGTAGGACTTCCCACAGATACGCAGTATTTT.

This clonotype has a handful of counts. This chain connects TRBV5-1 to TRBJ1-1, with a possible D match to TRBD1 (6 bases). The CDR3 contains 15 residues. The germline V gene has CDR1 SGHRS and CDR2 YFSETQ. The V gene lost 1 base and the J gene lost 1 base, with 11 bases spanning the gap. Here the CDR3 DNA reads TGCGCCAGCAGCTTGCAGGGGCCTCCGAACACTGAAGCTTTCTTT. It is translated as CASSLQGPPNTEAFF. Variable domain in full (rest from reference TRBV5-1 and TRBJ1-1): KAGVTQTPRYLIKTRGQQVTLSCSPISGHRSVSWYQQTPGQGLQFLFEYFSETQRNKGNFPGRFSGRQFSNSRSEMNVSTLELGDSALYLCASSLQGPPNTEAFFGQGTRLTVV.

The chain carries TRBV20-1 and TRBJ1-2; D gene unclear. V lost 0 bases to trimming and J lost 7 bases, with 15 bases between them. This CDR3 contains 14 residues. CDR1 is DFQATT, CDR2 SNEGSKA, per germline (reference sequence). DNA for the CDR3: TGCAGTGCTAGAGACCCCGCAGGTGGGTTTGGCTACACCTTC. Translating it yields CSARDPAGGFGYTF.

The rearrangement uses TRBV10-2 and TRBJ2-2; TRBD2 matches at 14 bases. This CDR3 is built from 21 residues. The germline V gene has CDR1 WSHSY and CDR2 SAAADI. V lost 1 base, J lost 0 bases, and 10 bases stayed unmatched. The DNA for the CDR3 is TGCGCCAGCAGTGAGTTCCTGGGACTAGCGGGAGTCGGGGCGAACACCGGGGAGCTGTTTTTT. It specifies CASSEFLGLAGVGANTGELFF.

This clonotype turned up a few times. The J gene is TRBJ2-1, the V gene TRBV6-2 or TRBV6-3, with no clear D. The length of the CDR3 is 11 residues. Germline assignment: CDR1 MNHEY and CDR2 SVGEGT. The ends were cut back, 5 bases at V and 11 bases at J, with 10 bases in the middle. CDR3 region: CASSRAVQQFF. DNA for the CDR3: TGTGCCAGCAGTCGGGCCGTCCAGCAGTTCTTC.

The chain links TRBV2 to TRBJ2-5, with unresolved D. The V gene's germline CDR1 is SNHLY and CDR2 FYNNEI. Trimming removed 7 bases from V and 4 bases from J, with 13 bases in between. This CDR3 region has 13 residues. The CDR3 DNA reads TGTGCCAGCATGAAAGTGGACGGAGAGACCCAGTACTTC. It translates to CASMKVDGETQYF.

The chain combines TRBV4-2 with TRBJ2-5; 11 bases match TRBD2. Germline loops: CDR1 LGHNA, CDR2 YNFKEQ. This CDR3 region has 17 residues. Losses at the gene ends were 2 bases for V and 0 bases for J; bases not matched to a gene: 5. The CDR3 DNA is TGTGCCAGCAGCCAAAGGAAGGGACTAGCGGACCAAGAGACCCAGTACTTC. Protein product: CASSQRKGLADQETQYF.

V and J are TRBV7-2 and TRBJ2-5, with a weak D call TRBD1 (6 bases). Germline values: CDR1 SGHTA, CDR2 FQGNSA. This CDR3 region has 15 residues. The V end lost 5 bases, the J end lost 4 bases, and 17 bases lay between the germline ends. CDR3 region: CASSTHNRVGETQYF. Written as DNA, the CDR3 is TGTGCCAGCAGCACCCATAACAGGGTCGGAGAGACCCAGTACTTC. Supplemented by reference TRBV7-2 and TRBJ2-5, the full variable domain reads GAGVSQSPSNKVTEKGKDVELRCDPISGHTALYWYRQSLGQGLEFLIYFQGNSAPDKSGLPSDRFSAERTGGSVSTLTIQRTQQEDSAVYLCASSTHNRVGETQYFGPGTRLLVL.

The CDR3 here is CAISGVKQGAYNEQFF. CDR3 DNA sequence: TGTGCCATCAGTGGTGTTAAGCAGGGGGCCTACAATGAGCAGTTCTTC. The rearrangement joins TRBV10-3 to TRBJ2-1; 7 nucleotides agree with TRBD1. CDR1 is ENHRY, CDR2 SYGVKD, per germline. With V trimmed by 4 bases and J by 2 bases, 8 bases remained unmatched. CDR3 length: 16 amino acids.